This T cell receptor beta chain derives from a study of blood T cell repertoires in COVID-19. Using immunoSEQ multiplex PCR, the repertoire was profiled, and TCRdb retains in-frame clones only, with some absent. The data hold 150,000 to 200,000 clones, with almost 80% observed a single time. Researchers sorted participants into cohorts using their self-reported clinical history. This clone came up once. The V segment lost 5 bases and the J segment 3 bases; nucleotides outside the gene matches: 1. This CDR3 is 13 amino acids long. The germline gives CDR1 SQVTM, CDR2 ANQGSEA. Material for sequencing was PBMCs or T cells enriched from blood (not recorded which). This TCR was sampled from a woman in her forties or fifties who had recovered from COVID-19. The rearrangement joins TRBV29-1 to TRBJ2-2, with 9 bases aligning to TRBD2. The DNA of the CDR3 is TGCAGCGTTCAGCGGGAGGACACCGGGGAGCTGTTTTTT. This gives the protein CSVQREDTGELFF.